This TCR beta chain stems from a study of T cells after yellow fever vaccination. A note on this clonotype: One base away lies a much larger clone, so this may be a sequencing read error.

TCRdb re-derived calls from the 5' RACE reads in MiXCR, one entry per CDR3 protein. The profile shows about 29,000 distinct CDR3 sequences, around 4.6% of them singletons. CDR1 and CDR2 (germline): SGHRS, YFSETQ. This CDR3 is 16 amino acids long. The sequence came from a man younger than 40 who received the YFV17D yellow fever vaccine. The sample was CD8+ T cells sorted from PBMCs, taken 10 days after the yellow fever booster vaccination. The V gene is TRBV5-1, the J gene TRBJ2-5; 9 nucleotides line up with TRBD2. Here the CDR3 DNA reads TGCGTCAGCACCCCGCAGGGTAGCGGGAGTTTAGAGACCCAGTACTTC. This codes for CVSTPQGSGSLETQYF.